Following are 11 T cell receptor beta chains from one sample sequenced in a study of OX40 agonist ivuxolimab in advanced cancers. Clones were sequenced by immunoSEQ multiplex PCR, and TCRdb holds only the in-frame ones, with some missing. Of over 75,000 clones listed, approximately 88% are singletons. The sample here was CD4+ or CD8+ T cells sorted from blood, taken in a trial of the OX40 agonist ivuxolimab. The receptors were sampled from an adult with an advanced solid tumor such as melanoma, head and neck, liver or kidney cancer.

The V and J genes are TRBV5-1 and TRBJ2-3, with TRBD2 identical over 9 bases. V dropped 1 base and J dropped 2; count of bases not matched to a gene: 5. The germline gives CDR1 SGHRS, CDR2 YFSETQ. The CDR3 sequence is 16 residues long. The DNA of the CDR3 is TGCGCCAGCAGCTTGAGGACTAGCGAACCCACAGATACGCAGTATTTT. Encoded protein: CASSLRTSEPTDTQYF.

Worth noting for this clone: Germline is not matched at one junction end, which may reflect a read error. The rearrangement uses TRBV4-1 and TRBJ1-4, with D uncertain. Germline CDR1 and CDR2: MGHRA and YSYEKL. The CDR3 has 15 amino acids. CDR3 sequence reads: CASSPRHTTNEKLLF. The CDR3 bases are TGCGCCAGCAGCCCCAGACATACAACTAATGAAAAACTGCTTTTT.

This chain's CDR3 is CASSLTLDREANTIYF. In nucleotides, the CDR3 is TGCGCCAGCAGCTTGACCCTTGACAGGGAGGCCAACACCATATATTTT. The rearrangement joins TRBV5-1 to TRBJ1-3; 7 bases agree with TRBD1. The CDR3 spans 16 residues. Germline V CDR1 and CDR2: SGHRS, YFSETQ. J lost 7 bases, V lost 1 base, and 11 bases had no gene match. Combining the CDR3 with reference TRBV5-1 and TRBJ1-3 gives the whole variable domain KAGVTQTPRYLIKTRGQQVTLSCSPISGHRSVSWYQQTPGQGLQFLFEYFSETQRNKGNFPGRFSGRQFSNSRSEMNVSTLELGDSALYLCASSLTLDREANTIYFGEGSWLTVV.

The gene calls are TRBV2 and TRBJ1-1, with a tentative D call TRBD1 (6 bases). Germline CDR1 is SNHLY and CDR2 is FYNNEI. This CDR3 is built from 13 residues. V shed 10 bases and J shed 2 bases, with 14 bases lying between them. DNA of the CDR3: TGTGCCACGACTAGGGGGGAAAACACTGAAGCTTTCTTT. Residues: CATTRGENTEAFF. The variable domain in full, with the rest retrieved from reference TRBV2 and TRBJ1-1, is EPEVTQTPSHQVTQMGQEVILRCVPISNHLYFYWYRQILGQKVEFLVSFYNNEISEKSEIFDDQFSVERPDGSNFTLKIRSTKLEDSAMYFCATTRGENTEAFFGQGTRLTVV.

J is TRBJ1-1 and V is TRBV6-5, with 9 bases that match TRBD1. Germline V gene data show CDR1 as MNHEY and CDR2 as SVGAGI. Unmatched junction bases numbered 4, after V lost 2 bases and J lost 0 bases. CDR3 length: 16 residues. In nucleotides, the CDR3 is TGTGCCAGCAGTTACGACGGGACAGGGTTGAACACTGAAGCTTTCTTT. Protein product: CASSYDGTGLNTEAFF.

The CDR3, as DNA: TGTGCCAGCAGTGCGGACTATGGCTACACCTTC. Translated, it gives CASSADYGYTF. The rearrangement uses TRBV28 and TRBJ1-2; unclear D gene. This CDR3 comprises 11 residues. V was clipped by 5 bases and J by 3 bases, with 4 bases between them. The germline V gene has CDR1 MDHEN and CDR2 SYDVKM.

The chain links TRBV6-6 to TRBJ2-3; 7 nucleotides align to TRBD2. Germline V gene lookup returns CDR1 MNHNY and CDR2 SVGAGI (reference sequence). Trimming took 5 bases from V and 4 from J; bases not matched to a gene: 9. The CDR3 sequence is 15 residues long. The CDR3 DNA follows: TGTGCCAGCAGTCCCGGGGGGTCTCCACCAGATACGCAGTATTTT. It specifies CASSPGGSPPDTQYF.

The rearrangement uses TRBV11-1 and TRBJ2-2; D is unclear. Germline V lookup: CDR1 SGHAT, CDR2 FQDESV (reference sequence). The CDR3 runs 13 residues. The ends were cut back, 5 bases at V and 7 bases at J, with 11 bases in the middle. The CDR3 region is CASSPPGDGELFF. CDR3 in DNA: TGTGCCAGCAGCCCCCCCGGAGACGGGGAGCTGTTTTTT.

The chain couples TRBV7-3 to TRBJ1-1; unclear D gene. CDR3 length equals 13 residues. Germline V lookup: CDR1 SGHTA, CDR2 FQGTGA. V lost 3 bases and J 3 bases, leaving 8 bases between the germline ends. CDR3 residues: CASSFRRDTEAFF. In DNA form, the CDR3 reads TGTGCCAGCAGCTTCAGAAGGGACACTGAAGCTTTCTTT.

V usage is TRBV19 and J usage is TRBJ2-1; the D is unclear. CDR3 length: 11 residues. Trimming took 10 bases from V and 3 from J, leaving 7 bases between them. The germline V gene has CDR1 LNHDA and CDR2 SQIVND (reference sequence). CDR3 in DNA: TGTGCCACTCTGATCTACAATGAGCAGTTCTTC. This encodes CATLIYNEQFF.

The chain combines TRBV7-8 with TRBJ2-7; tentative D call: TRBD2 (5 bases). Trimming removed 2 bases from V and 0 bases from J, with 11 bases in between. Germline V gene data show CDR1 as SGHVS and CDR2 as FQNEAQ. The CDR3 runs to 15 residues. DNA of the CDR3: TGTGCCAGCAGCTTACGGGAATCATACTCCTACGAGCAGTACTTC. Translating it yields CASSLRESYSYEQYF. The variable domain in full, completed from reference TRBV7-8 and TRBJ2-7, reads GAGVSQSPRYKVAKRGQDVALRCDPISGHVSLFWYQQALGQGPEFLTYFQNEAQLDKSGLPSDRFFAERPEGSVSTLKIQRTQQEDSAVYLCASSLRESYSYEQYFGPGTRLTVT.